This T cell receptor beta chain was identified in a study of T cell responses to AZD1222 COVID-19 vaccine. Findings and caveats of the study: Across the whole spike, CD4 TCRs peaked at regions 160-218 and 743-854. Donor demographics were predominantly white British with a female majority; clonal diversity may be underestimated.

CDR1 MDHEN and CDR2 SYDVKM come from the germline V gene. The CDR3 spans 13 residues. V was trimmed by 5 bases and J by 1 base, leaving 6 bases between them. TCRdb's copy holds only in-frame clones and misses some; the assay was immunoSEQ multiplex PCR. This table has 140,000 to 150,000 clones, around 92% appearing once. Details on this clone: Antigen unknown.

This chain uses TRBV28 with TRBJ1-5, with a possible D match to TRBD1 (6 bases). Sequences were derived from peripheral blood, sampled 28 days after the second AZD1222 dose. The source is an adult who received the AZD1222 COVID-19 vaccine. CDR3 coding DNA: TGTGCCAGCAGTGACAGGAGCAATCAGCCCCAGCATTTT. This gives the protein CASSDRSNQPQHF.